This TCR beta chain was obtained from a study of identifying expanded T cells in peripheral blood. General observations from the study: Clone count variance between approximately two-week samples rose with total template count.

The germline gives CDR1 SGHKS, CDR2 YYEKEE (reference sequence). The CDR3 extends over 11 amino acids. V lost 4 bases to trimming and J lost 11 bases, with 12 bases between them. Note on this clone: Antigen: not known.

Assay used: immunoSEQ multiplex PCR; TCRdb lists only in-frame clones, some missing. Among 90,000 or so clones listed, approximately 86% were seen once. During the collection period, no donor immune events like infections were recorded. The V call is TRBV5-5, the J call TRBJ1-1, with D unresolved. Sequenced: blood. The source of this sequence is a person aged 18 to 75 in good health. Here the CDR3 DNA reads TGTGCCAGCAGCGCATCTTTGGGGGCTTTCTTT. Its protein product is CASSASLGAFF. Full variable domain (outside the CDR3, taken from reference TRBV5-5 and TRBJ1-1): DAGVTQSPTHLIKTRGQQVTLRCSPISGHKSVSWYQQVLGQGPQFIFQYYEKEERGRGNFPDRFSARQFPNYSSELNVNALLLGDSALYLCASSASLGAFFGQGTRLTVV.